This is a list of T cell receptor beta chains from one sample in a study of T cell repertoires in cytomegalovirus infection. From the reads, TCRdb called clonotypes with MiXCR, one entry per CDR3 protein. The sample shows about half a million distinct CDR3 sequences, 33% of them seen only once. The antigens these receptors bind are not known. Specimen: cultured PBMCs, collected from culture after CMV antigen stimulation. These TCRs come from a human donor in good health (CMV status not recorded). Some clones in this sample may be carry-over from other donors' samples. The CDR3 runs from the conserved cysteine through the conserved F or W. The D gene is left open where the match is weak. Part of the rows lack a size; the others show once, few, many or a class for expanded clones.

TRBJ2-1,13,.,TRBV19,.,TGTGCCAGTAGTATAGGGGCTCCCAGGGGGCAGTTCTTC,CASSIGAPRGQFF
TRBJ2-1,22,.,TRBV18,.,TGTGCCAGCTCACCACCCCGGGACAAAAAGATTCCCCGGGACGCCTCCTACAATGAGCAGTTCTTC,CASSPPRDKKIPRDASYNEQFF
TRBJ2-1,15,.,TRBV5-1,TRBD2,TGCGCCAGCAGACGAGCGGGATTTACGGACAATGAGCAGTTCTTC,CASRRAGFTDNEQFF
TRBJ2-2,17,.,TRBV7-2,TRBD2,TGTGCCAGCAGCTTAGGGAGCGGGAGAAGTGGCACCGGGGAGCTGTTTTTT,CASSLGSGRSGTGELFF
TRBJ2-6,14,.,TRBV6-4,.,TGTGCCAGCAGCCAAACATCTGGGGCCAACGTCCTGACTTTC,CASSQTSGANVLTF
TRBJ1-2,16,.,TRBV28,.,TGTGCCAGCAGTGAGGGAAACGGGCCCTGGGGGTATGGCTACACCTTC,CASSEGNGPWGYGYTF
TRBJ2-1,20,once,TRBV4-1,TRBD2,TGCGCCAGCAGCCTAGGGACGGGACTAGCGGGAGTGAGCTCCTACAATGAGCAGTTCTTC,CASSLGTGLAGVSSYNEQFF
TRBJ1-3,14,.,TRBV7-2,TRBD1,TGTGCCAGCAGCGGGACAGGCGCTGGAAACACCATATATTTT,CASSGTGAGNTIYF
TRBJ1-4,14,few,TRBV28,.,TGTGCCAGCGCGAGGGCAGTCAGTGGGGAAAAACTGTTTTTT,CASARAVSGEKLFF
TRBJ2-3,14,.,TRBV11-2,TRBD1,TGTGCCAGCAGCCCAGGACAGGTTTCGGATACGCAGTATTTT,CASSPGQVSDTQYF
TRBJ2-5,14,.,TRBV7-6,.,TGTGCCAGCAGCTTAGACCCCAGGGAAGAGACCCAGTACTTC,CASSLDPREETQYF
TRBJ2-1,16,.,TRBV24-1,TRBD2,TGTGCCACCAGTGCAACTAGCGGAAGACTCTACAATGAGCAGTTCTTC,CATSATSGRLYNEQFF
TRBJ2-1,14,.,TRBV29-1,TRBD2,TGCAGCGTTGATGGTGGGCTAGCGGGCAATGAGCAGTTCTTC,CSVDGGLAGNEQFF
TRBJ1-6,16,.,TRBV27,.,TGTGCCAGCAGTTTATCCGACCGGGCCCCCAATTCACCCCTCCACTTT,CASSLSDRAPNSPLHF
TRBJ2-7,15,many,TRBV7-8,TRBD2,TGTGCCAGCAGCTTAGAAGGTCCCGGGAGGGGCGAGCAGTACTTC,CASSLEGPGRGEQYF
TRBJ1-5,15,.,TRBV20-1,.,TGCAGTGCTAGATCCCCCGCGGGGTTCAATCAGCCCCAGCATTTT,CSARSPAGFNQPQHF
TRBJ2-3,14,.,TRBV20-1,.,TGCAGTGCTAGTCGATTGCGGGATCGAGATACGCAGTATTTT,CSASRLRDRDTQYF
TRBJ2-5,13,.,TRBV13,TRBD1,TGTGCCAGCAGCTCTGACAGGGATGGGGGCCAGTACTTC,CASSSDRDGGQYF
TRBJ1-5,13,many,TRBV7-2,.,TGTGCCAGCAGCTTGGACCTAGATCAGCCCCAGCATTTT,CASSLDLDQPQHF
TRBJ2-7,14,few,TRBV11-2,.,TGTGCCAGCAGCTCACTTAACCGCTCCTACGAGCAGTACTTC,CASSSLNRSYEQYF
TRBJ1-2,14,many,TRBV7-2,.,TGTGCCAGCAGCCACGACGGTTCCGGTTATGGCTACACCTTC,CASSHDGSGYGYTF
TRBJ2-5,13,few,TRBV20-1,.,TGCAGTGCTAGACAGACTACTCAAGAGACCCAGTACTTC,CSARQTTQETQYF
TRBJ1-6,16,.,TRBV7-6,.,TGTGCCAGCAGCGGATTGGGAGGGACACCCAATTCACCCCTCCACTTT,CASSGLGGTPNSPLHF